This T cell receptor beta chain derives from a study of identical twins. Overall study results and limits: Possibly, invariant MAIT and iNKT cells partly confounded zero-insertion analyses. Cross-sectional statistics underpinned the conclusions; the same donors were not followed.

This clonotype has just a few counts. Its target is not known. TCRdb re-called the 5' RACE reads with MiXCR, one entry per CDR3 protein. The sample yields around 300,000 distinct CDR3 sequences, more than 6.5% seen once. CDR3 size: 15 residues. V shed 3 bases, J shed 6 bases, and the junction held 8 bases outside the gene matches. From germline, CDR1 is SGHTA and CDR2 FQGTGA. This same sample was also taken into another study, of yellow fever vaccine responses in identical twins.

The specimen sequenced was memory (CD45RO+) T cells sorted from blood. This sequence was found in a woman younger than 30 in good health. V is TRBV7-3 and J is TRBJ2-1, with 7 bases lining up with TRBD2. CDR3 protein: CASSFGAGALNEQFF. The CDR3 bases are TGTGCCAGCAGCTTCGGGGCGGGAGCTCTCAATGAGCAGTTCTTC.